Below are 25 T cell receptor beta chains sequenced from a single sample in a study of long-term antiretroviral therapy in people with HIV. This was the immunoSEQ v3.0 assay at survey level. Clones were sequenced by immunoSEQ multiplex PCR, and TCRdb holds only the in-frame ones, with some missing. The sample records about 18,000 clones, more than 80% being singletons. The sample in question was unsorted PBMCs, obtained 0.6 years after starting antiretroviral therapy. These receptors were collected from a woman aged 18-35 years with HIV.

CDR3 region: CASSYTGFSQPQHF. CDR3 sequence (DNA): TGTGCCAGCAGTTACACAGGTTTTAGTCAGCCCCAGCATTTT. The V and J genes are TRBV6-5 and TRBJ1-5, with D perhaps matching TRBD1 (5 bases). V was cut by 2 bases and J by 6 bases, with 11 bases left in between. The CDR3 sequence is 14 residues long. In germline, CDR1 is MNHEY, CDR2 SVGAGI.

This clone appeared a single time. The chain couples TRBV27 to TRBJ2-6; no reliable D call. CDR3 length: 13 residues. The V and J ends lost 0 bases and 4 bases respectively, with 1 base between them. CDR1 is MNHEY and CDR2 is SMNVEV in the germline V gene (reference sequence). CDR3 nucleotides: TGTGCCAGCAGTTTATCCGGGGCCAACGTCCTGACTTTC. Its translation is CASSLSGANVLTF.

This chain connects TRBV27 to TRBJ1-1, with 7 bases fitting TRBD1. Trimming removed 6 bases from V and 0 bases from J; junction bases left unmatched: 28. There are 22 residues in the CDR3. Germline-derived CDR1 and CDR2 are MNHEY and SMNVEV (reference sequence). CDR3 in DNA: TGTGCCAGCAGCCGATTCGACAGGGAAGATTTCCGGACCAGGGGAATGAACACTGAAGCTTTCTTT. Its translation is CASSRFDREDFRTRGMNTEAFF.

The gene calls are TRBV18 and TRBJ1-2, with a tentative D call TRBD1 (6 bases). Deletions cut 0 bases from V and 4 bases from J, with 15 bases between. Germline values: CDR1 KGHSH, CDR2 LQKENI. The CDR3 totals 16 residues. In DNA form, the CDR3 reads TGTGCCAGCTCACCACCAAATACAGGGTTCTCCTATGGCTACACCTTC. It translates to CASSPPNTGFSYGYTF.

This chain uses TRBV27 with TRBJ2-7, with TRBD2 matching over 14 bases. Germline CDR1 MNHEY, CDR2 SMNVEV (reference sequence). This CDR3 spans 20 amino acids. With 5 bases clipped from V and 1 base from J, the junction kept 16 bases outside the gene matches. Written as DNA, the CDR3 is TGTGCCAGCAGTCCGACGCCGGGACTAGCGGGAGTAGGTACGTCCTACGAGCAGTACTTC. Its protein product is CASSPTPGLAGVGTSYEQYF.

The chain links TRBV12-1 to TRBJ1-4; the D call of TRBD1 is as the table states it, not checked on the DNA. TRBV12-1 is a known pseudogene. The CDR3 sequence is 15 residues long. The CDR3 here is CASTGGRGRNEKLFF. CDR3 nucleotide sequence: TGTGCCAGCACTGGGGGCAGGGGGCGGAATGAAAAACTGTTTTTT.

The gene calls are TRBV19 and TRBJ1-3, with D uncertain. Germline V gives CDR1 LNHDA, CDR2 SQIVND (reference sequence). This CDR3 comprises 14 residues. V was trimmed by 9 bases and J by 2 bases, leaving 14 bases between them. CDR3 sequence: CASHEELAGNTIYF. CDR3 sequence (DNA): TGTGCCAGCCATGAGGAACTGGCTGGAAACACCATATATTTT.

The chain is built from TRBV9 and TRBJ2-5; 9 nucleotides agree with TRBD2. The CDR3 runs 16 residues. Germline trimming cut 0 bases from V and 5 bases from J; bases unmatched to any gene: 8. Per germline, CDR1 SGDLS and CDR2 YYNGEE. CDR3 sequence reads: CASSVVSGRSWETQYF. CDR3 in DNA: TGTGCCAGCAGCGTAGTTAGCGGGAGATCCTGGGAGACCCAGTACTTC.

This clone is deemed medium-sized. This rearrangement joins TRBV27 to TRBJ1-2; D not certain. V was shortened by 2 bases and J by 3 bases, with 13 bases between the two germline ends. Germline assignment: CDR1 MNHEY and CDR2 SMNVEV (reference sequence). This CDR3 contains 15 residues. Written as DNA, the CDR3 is TGTGCCAGCAGTTTAACCCAGGCAGCCTACTATGGCTACACCTTC. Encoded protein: CASSLTQAAYYGYTF.

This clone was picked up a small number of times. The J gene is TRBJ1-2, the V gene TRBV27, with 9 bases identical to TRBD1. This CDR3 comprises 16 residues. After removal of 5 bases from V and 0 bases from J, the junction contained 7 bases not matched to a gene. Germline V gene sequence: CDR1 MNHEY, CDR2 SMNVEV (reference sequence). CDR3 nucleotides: TGTGCCAGCAGTGTCGGACAGGGGACCGCTAACTATGGCTACACCTTC. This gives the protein CASSVGQGTANYGYTF.

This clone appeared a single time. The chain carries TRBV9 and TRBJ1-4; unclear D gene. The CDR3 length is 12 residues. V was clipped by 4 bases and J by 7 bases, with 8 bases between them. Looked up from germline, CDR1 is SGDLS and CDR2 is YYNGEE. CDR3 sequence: CASSPGGEKLFF. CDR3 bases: TGTGCCAGCAGCCCTGGTGGTGAAAAACTGTTTTTT.

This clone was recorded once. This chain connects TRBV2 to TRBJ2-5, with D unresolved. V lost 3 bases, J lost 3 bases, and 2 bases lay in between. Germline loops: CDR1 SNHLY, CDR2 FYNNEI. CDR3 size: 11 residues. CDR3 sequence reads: CASSEKETQYF. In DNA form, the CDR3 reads TGTGCCAGCAGTGAGAAAGAGACCCAGTACTTC.

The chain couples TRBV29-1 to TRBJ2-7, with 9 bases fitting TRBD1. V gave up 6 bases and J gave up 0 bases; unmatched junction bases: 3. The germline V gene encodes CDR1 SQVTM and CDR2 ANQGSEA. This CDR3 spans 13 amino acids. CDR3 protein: CSVTGGDSYEQYF. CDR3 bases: TGCAGCGTCACAGGGGGCGACTCCTACGAGCAGTACTTC.

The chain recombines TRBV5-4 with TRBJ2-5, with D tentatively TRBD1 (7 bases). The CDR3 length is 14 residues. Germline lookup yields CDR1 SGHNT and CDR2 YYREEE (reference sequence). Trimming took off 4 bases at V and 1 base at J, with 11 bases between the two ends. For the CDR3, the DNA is TGTGCCAGCAGCCGCGGGGACAGCCAAGAGACCCAGTACTTC. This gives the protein CASSRGDSQETQYF. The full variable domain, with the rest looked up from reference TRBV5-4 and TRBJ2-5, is ETGVTQSPTHLIKTRGQQVTLRCSSQSGHNTVSWYQQALGQGPQFIFQYYREEENGRGNFPPRFSGLQFPNYSSELNVNALELDDSALYLCASSRGDSQETQYFGPGTRLLVL.

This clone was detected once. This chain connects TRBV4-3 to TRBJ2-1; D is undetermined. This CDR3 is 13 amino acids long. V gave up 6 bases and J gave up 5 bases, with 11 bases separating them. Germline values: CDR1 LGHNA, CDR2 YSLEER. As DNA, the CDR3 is TGCGCCAGCAGTCAGGACCGAAACAATGAGCAGTTCTTC. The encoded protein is CASSQDRNNEQFF.

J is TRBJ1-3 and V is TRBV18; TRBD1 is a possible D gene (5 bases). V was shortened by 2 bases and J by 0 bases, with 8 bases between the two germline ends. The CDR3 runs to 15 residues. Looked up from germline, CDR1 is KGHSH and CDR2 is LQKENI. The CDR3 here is CASSPGTGSGNTIYF. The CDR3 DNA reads TGTGCCAGCTCACCAGGGACGGGCTCTGGAAACACCATATATTTT.

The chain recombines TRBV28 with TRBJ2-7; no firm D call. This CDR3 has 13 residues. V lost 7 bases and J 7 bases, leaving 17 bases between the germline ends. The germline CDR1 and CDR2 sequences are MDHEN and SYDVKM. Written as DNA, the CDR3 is TGTGCCAGCACAAATTCCGGCCCCCTTGAGCAGTACTTC. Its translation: CASTNSGPLEQYF.

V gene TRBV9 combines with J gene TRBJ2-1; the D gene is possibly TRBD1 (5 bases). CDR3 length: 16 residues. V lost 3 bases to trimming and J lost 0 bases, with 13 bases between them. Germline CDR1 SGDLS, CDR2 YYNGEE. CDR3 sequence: CASSATGPSSYNEQFF. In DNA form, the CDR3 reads TGTGCCAGCAGCGCTACAGGCCCAAGCTCCTACAATGAGCAGTTCTTC.

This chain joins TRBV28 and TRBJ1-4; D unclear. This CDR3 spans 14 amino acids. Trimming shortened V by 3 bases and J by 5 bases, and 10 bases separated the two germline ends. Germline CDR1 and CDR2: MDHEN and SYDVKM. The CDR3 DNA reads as TGTGCCAGCAGTTTTGAAGGGAAAAATGAAAAACTGTTTTTT. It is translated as CASSFEGKNEKLFF.

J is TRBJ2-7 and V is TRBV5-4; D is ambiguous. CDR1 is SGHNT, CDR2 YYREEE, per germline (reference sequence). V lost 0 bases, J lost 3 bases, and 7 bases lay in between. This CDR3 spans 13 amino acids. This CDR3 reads CASSLGQNYEQYF. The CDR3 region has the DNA TGTGCCAGCAGCTTGGGCCAGAACTACGAGCAGTACTTC.

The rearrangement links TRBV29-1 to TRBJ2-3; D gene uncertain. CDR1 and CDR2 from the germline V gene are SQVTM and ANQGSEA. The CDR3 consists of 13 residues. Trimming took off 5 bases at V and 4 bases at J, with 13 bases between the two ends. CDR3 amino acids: CSVNPSTPDTQYF. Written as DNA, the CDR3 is TGCAGCGTTAACCCCTCGACGCCAGATACGCAGTATTTT.

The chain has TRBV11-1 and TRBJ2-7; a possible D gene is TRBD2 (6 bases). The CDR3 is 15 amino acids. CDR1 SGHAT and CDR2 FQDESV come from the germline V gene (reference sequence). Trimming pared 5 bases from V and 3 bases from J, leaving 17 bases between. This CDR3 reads CASSPLDSGGYEQYF. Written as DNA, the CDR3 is TGTGCCAGCAGCCCCTTAGATTCCGGGGGCTACGAGCAGTACTTC.

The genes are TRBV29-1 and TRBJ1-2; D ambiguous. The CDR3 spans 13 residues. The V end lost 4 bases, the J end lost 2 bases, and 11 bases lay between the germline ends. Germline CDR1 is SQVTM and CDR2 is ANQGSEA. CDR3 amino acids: CSVVDERNYGYTF. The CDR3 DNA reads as TGCAGCGTTGTCGACGAACGGAACTATGGCTACACCTTC.

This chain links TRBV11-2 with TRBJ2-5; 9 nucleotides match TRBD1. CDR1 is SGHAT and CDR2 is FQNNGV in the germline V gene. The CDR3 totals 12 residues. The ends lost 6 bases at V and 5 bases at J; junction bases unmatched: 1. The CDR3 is CASRQGAETQYF. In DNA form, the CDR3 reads TGTGCCAGCAGACAGGGGGCGGAGACCCAGTACTTC.

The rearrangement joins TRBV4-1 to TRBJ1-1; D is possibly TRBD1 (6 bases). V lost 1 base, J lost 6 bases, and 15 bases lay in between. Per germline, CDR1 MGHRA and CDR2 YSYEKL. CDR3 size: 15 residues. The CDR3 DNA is TGCGCCAGCAGCCAAGCCGACAGACAGGACCCTGAAGCTTTCTTT. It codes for CASSQADRQDPEAFF.